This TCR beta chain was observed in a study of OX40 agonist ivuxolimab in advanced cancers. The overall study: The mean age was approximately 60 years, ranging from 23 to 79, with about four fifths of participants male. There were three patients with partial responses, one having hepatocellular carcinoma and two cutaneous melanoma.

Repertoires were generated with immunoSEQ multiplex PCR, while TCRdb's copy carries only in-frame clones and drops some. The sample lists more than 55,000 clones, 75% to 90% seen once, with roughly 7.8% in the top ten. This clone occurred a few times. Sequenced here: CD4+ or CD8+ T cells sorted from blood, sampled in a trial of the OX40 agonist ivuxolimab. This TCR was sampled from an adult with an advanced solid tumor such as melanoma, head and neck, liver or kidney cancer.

The CDR3, as DNA: TGTGCCAGCAGCCACCGGGCGGGACAGTACAATGAGCAGTTCTTC. Amino acid sequence: CASSHRAGQYNEQFF. The chain recombines TRBV11-1 with TRBJ2-1, with D possibly matching TRBD1 (7 bases). The CDR3 sequence is 15 residues long. Germline assignment: CDR1 SGHAT and CDR2 FQDESV (reference sequence). The V gene lost 5 bases and the J gene lost 4 bases, with 15 bases spanning the gap.